Listed below are T cell receptor beta chains from one sample, sequenced in a study of T cell repertoires in cytomegalovirus infection. Using its own MiXCR run on the reads, TCRdb lists one record per CDR3 protein. The table lists around 530,000 distinct CDR3 sequences, 26% of them singletons. Material for sequencing was PBMCs. Receptor source: a human donor in good health (CMV status not recorded). Some clones in this sample may be carry-over from other donors' samples. Both conserved end residues are part of each CDR3.

CDR3aa | v_gene
CASSRHGGNTGELFF | TRBV12-3/TRBV12-4
CASSINRGDTQYF | TRBV7-2
CSASDRGRAGGRDEQFF | TRBV20-1
CATGWQINQPQHF | TRBV28
CASSYPLAGSPNTEAFF | TRBV6-5
CASSYPVSISGANVLTF | TRBV6-2/TRBV6-3
CASSQASMNTEAFF | TRBV18
CASSEASGGNEKLFF | TRBV6-1
CSVGRPDLTRTSVVSLYNEQFF | TRBV29-1
CASSSGSGTPISGNTIYF | TRBV7-2
CASSRVPYGEKLFF | TRBV7-4
CASSQGTPSSYNEQFF | TRBV3-1
CASSVLAGGPTDTQYF | TRBV5-4
CASSLVGGNADTQYF | TRBV7-6
CASSLPSSYETQYF | TRBV7-2
CASRRWETQYF | TRBV28
CASGSTSGRSPGEQFF | TRBV12-5
CASSSAGRGDEKLFF | TRBV5-1
CASSPDNYNQPQHF | TRBV12-3/TRBV12-4
CASSLGGNGNTGELFF | TRBV7-2
CASTRTSGIETQYF | TRBV19
CSVRDFNQPQHF | TRBV29-1
CASSVTGVFTGNTIYF | TRBV19
CASSSGDRGNQPQHF | TRBV12-3/TRBV12-4
CASSLDDPGQYF | TRBV11-2
CASSESSGVQPQHF | TRBV10-2
CASGLVKSWDDSHANGYTF | TRBV12-5
CASSPRVGRNEQFF | TRBV7-2
CASSLAGGTGANVLTF | TRBV7-2
CASSLRGAGTGGAPDTEAFF | TRBV6-1
CASSLEPLGYSYEQYF | TRBV7-9
CAWSVLSGFGTDTQYF | TRBV30
CASSRGQPNSGNTIYF | TRBV7-6
CASSKHRDQAGELFF | TRBV6-2/TRBV6-3
CASSLFRDRGAGTSGGEQFF | TRBV7-2
CASSQAGRAGNTIYF | TRBV14
CASSIDSGRPKAGEKLFF | TRBV19
CAWSSLKIYGYTF | TRBV30
CASSFAGNENGYTF | TRBV7-8
CASGKGGIYNEQFF | TRBV19
CSAQGENIQYF | TRBV20-1
CSVEGRAGQTQYF | TRBV29-1
CASSPGQGRFDEKLFF | TRBV5-1
CASEERAGETQYF | TRBV5-1
CASSESQGHPGGPEAFF | TRBV6-1
CASSGGFLYTEAFF | TRBV19
CASRTQTSGSLDRAKNIQYF | TRBV6-1